The 30 T cell receptor beta chains listed next were all sequenced from one sample in a study of T cells expressing NK-cell markers. Reprocessing the 5' RACE reads, TCRdb reports a single entry for every CDR3 protein and omits DNA. The sample data list roughly 420,000 distinct CDR3 sequences. The source material was blood T cells: a sorted CD56 or NKG2C T cell subset, CD4+ or CD8+ T cells, or bulk PBMC T cells (not recorded which). These receptors came from a woman aged 18 to 75 in good health.

The genes are TRBV20-1 and TRBJ1-6. This CDR3 is 14 amino acids long. Germline V CDR1 and CDR2: DFQATT, SNEGSKA (reference sequence). The CDR3 here is CSAPAGSGNSPLHF.

This rearrangement joins TRBV25-1 to TRBJ1-1. Germline V gives CDR1 MGHDK, CDR2 SYGVNS. The CDR3 length is 11 residues. The CDR3 protein is CASRRLSEAFF.

V usage is TRBV18 and J usage is TRBJ1-3; checking the TCRdb D call of TRBD1 is not possible without DNA. CDR1 and CDR2 from the germline V gene are KGHSH and LQKENI. This CDR3 is 15 amino acids long. The CDR3 sequence is CASSPGTRPGNTIYF. The whole variable domain, remainder taken from reference TRBV18 and TRBJ1-3, is NAGVMQNPRHLVRRRGQEARLRCSPMKGHSHVYWYRQLPEEGLKFMVYLQKENIIDESGMPKERFSAEFPKEGPSILRIQQVVRGDSAAYFCASSPGTRPGNTIYFGEGSWLTVV.

CDR3 sequence: CSASAGQETQYF. The genes are TRBV20-1 and TRBJ2-5; TCRdb returns TRBD1, unconfirmable since there is no DNA. The CDR3 covers 12 residues. CDR1 is DFQATT, CDR2 SNEGSKA, per germline (reference sequence).

This chain connects TRBV11-1 to TRBJ1-3. CDR1 and CDR2 from the germline V gene are SGHAT and FQDESV (reference sequence). The CDR3 loop spans 18 amino acids. The CDR3 loop reads CASGRMAGGGSSGNTIYF.

The chain employs TRBV5-1 and TRBJ2-7; the TCRdb D gene call, TRBD2, has no DNA to confirm it. Germline V gives CDR1 SGHRS, CDR2 YFSETQ. The CDR3 loop spans 16 amino acids. The CDR3: CASSLGPGLVFYEQYF. Drawing the rest from reference TRBV5-1 and TRBJ2-7, the complete variable domain is KAGVTQTPRYLIKTRGQQVTLSCSPISGHRSVSWYQQTPGQGLQFLFEYFSETQRNKGNFPGRFSGRQFSNSRSEMNVSTLELGDSALYLCASSLGPGLVFYEQYFGPGTRLTVT.

This sequence joins TRBV20-1 and TRBJ1-1. CDR1 DFQATT and CDR2 SNEGSKA come from the germline V gene (reference sequence). There are 12 residues in the CDR3. CDR3 region: CSARDRGLGAFF.

V usage is TRBV30 and J usage is TRBJ2-7; TCRdb designates TRBD2, a call that cannot be tested without DNA. Per germline, CDR1 GTSNPN and CDR2 SVGIG (reference sequence). CDR3 size: 15 residues. The CDR3 sequence: CAWSSWTRVEYEQYF.

V and J are TRBV29-1 and TRBJ2-5; TCRdb reports TRBD1, a call that lacks DNA to check it against. The CDR3 spans 13 residues. CDR1 is SQVTM and CDR2 is ANQGSEA in the germline V gene. The CDR3 reads CSVDQSGLETQYF.

The rearrangement links TRBV20-1 to TRBJ2-1. Germline CDR1 and CDR2: DFQATT and SNEGSKA (reference sequence). This CDR3 comprises 12 residues. CDR3: CSASVPSAEQFF.

This chain joins TRBV29-1 and TRBJ2-7; the D call of TRBD2 rests on TCRdb alone, since no DNA is present to check it. The germline gives CDR1 SQVTM, CDR2 ANQGSEA. The CDR3 is 13 residues long. The CDR3 is CSALGPHTYEQYF.

The rearrangement uses TRBV27 and TRBJ2-7; absent DNA, TCRdb's TRBD2 call cannot be checked. This CDR3 is built from 16 residues. In germline, CDR1 is MNHEY, CDR2 SMNVEV (reference sequence). Here the CDR3 reads CASSTTGTSGFHEQYF.

V and J are TRBV20-1 and TRBJ1-1; the TRBD1 assignment by TCRdb is unverifiable without DNA. Germline CDR1 is DFQATT and CDR2 is SNEGSKA (reference sequence). The CDR3 spans 15 residues. CDR3 protein: CSAETGTGASTEAFF.

The chain's CDR3 is CASSPTGTGSYEQYF. The chain joins TRBV6-2 or TRBV6-3 to TRBJ2-7; the D call from TCRdb, TRBD1, cannot be confirmed without DNA. This CDR3 is built from 15 residues. Germline CDR1 reads MNHEY; CDR2 reads SVGEGT.

The rearrangement links TRBV29-1 to TRBJ1-1; TCRdb designates TRBD1, a call that cannot be tested without DNA. The germline gives CDR1 SQVTM, CDR2 ANQGSEA. This CDR3 has 13 amino acids. The CDR3 loop reads CSVANRGFTEAFF.

The chain links TRBV5-1 to TRBJ2-5. The germline V gene encodes CDR1 SGHRS and CDR2 YFSETQ. This CDR3 comprises 13 residues. CDR3 sequence: CASSLFVQETQYF.

This chain connects TRBV27 to TRBJ2-7; TCRdb outputs TRBD2, but without DNA this stays unchecked. The CDR3 spans 14 residues. Germline assignment: CDR1 MNHEY and CDR2 SMNVEV (reference sequence). CDR3 in amino acids: CASSLSVAGDEQYF.

J is TRBJ1-6 and V is TRBV30; without DNA, the TCRdb call of TRBD1 cannot be checked. Germline assignment: CDR1 GTSNPN and CDR2 SVGIG (reference sequence). The CDR3 consists of 14 residues. The CDR3 is CARRGQGGDSPLHF.

This chain links TRBV7-2 with TRBJ1-3; TCRdb reports TRBD1, a call that lacks DNA to check it against. Germline lookup yields CDR1 SGHTA and CDR2 FQGNSA. The CDR3 covers 15 residues. CDR3 amino acids: CASSSDRGRGNTIYF.

The rearrangement joins TRBV28 to TRBJ2-1; lacking DNA, the TRBD2 call made by TCRdb goes unchecked. The CDR3 covers 13 residues. Germline-derived CDR1 and CDR2 are MDHEN and SYDVKM. The CDR3 protein is CASSPQTTFEQFF.

The chain couples TRBV6-2 or TRBV6-3 to TRBJ2-2; without DNA, the TCRdb call of TRBD2 cannot be checked. This CDR3 comprises 15 residues. Germline values: CDR1 MNHEY, CDR2 SVGEGT. The CDR3 region is CASSWLAANTGELFF.

The rearrangement uses TRBV20-1 and TRBJ2-1; with no DNA, the TCRdb D assignment of TRBD2 cannot be verified. The CDR3 spans 13 residues. The germline CDR1 and CDR2 sequences are DFQATT and SNEGSKA (reference sequence). The chain's CDR3 is CSARDLAGNEQFF.

The rearrangement uses TRBV12-3 or TRBV12-4 and TRBJ2-3; TCRdb names TRBD1, which stays unverified in the absence of DNA. CDR3 size: 16 residues. The CDR3 sequence: CASSPSGGLSTDTQYF.

V is TRBV6-2 or TRBV6-3 and J is TRBJ2-6. In germline, CDR1 is MNHEY, CDR2 SVGEGT. This CDR3 comprises 15 residues. The CDR3 is CASSYVRSGANVLTF.

The V call is TRBV25-1, the J call TRBJ1-3; TCRdb's D gene call, TRBD1, goes unchecked for lack of DNA. Germline lookup yields CDR1 MGHDK and CDR2 SYGVNS. The CDR3 length is 14 residues. Here the CDR3 reads CASRPGFAGNTIYF.

The chain links TRBV7-9 to TRBJ2-5; TCRdb reports TRBD1, a call that lacks DNA to check it against. The CDR3 is 14 amino acids. Germline assignment: CDR1 SEHNR and CDR2 FQNEAQ (reference sequence). CDR3 loop: CASSFTGRQETQYF.

The gene calls are TRBV3-1 and TRBJ2-2; the D gene TCRdb calls, TRBD1, cannot be checked with no DNA. The CDR3 is 14 amino acids. Germline V lookup: CDR1 LGHDT, CDR2 YNNKEL (reference sequence). The CDR3 here is CASSQWGRAGELFF.

The chain links TRBV13 to TRBJ2-1; lacking DNA, the TRBD2 call made by TCRdb goes unchecked. Germline V gives CDR1 PRHDT, CDR2 FYEKMQ (reference sequence). This CDR3 is 14 amino acids long. CDR3 residues: CASSSSGRAGEQFF.

The chain has TRBV20-1 and TRBJ1-5; TCRdb lists TRBD1, though no DNA is available to test this call. This CDR3 is built from 14 residues. From germline, CDR1 is DFQATT and CDR2 SNEGSKA (reference sequence). The CDR3 sequence: CSARPPGGYQPQHF.

This rearrangement joins TRBV20-1 to TRBJ2-7; TCRdb's D call of TRBD2 is untestable without DNA. The V gene's germline CDR1 is DFQATT and CDR2 SNEGSKA (reference sequence). The CDR3 is made up of 15 amino acids. The CDR3 loop reads CSARGGREGLREQYF.